A single sample is the source of the 2 T cell receptor beta chains below, sequenced in a study of blood T cells in healthy people across ages. Alongside a J-beta primer mix, a sample-barcoded 5' primer served in a second PCR lasting about 7 to 12 cycles. Via MiXCR, TCRdb re-called the 5' RACE reads, giving one row per CDR3 protein. The table lists over 1.5 million distinct CDR3 sequences, roughly 50% of them singletons. Sequenced: blood. The receptor set was obtained from a woman in her forties in good health.

V is TRBV7-9 and J is TRBJ1-1; no clear D gene. Trimming took 3 bases from V and 6 from J, leaving 14 bases between them. Per the germline V gene, CDR1 is SEHNR and CDR2 is FQNEAQ (reference sequence). CDR3 length equals 14 residues. The CDR3 sequence is CASSLVDGVAEAFF. CDR3 DNA: TGTGCCAGCAGCTTGGTGGATGGGGTGGCTGAAGCTTTCTTT.

The CDR3 nucleotides are TGTGCCAGCAGCAGGACAGCGGACGAGCAGTACTTC. It yields the protein CASSRTADEQYF. The chain recombines TRBV7-9 with TRBJ2-7; D is possibly TRBD1 (6 bases). The CDR3 loop spans 12 amino acids. Trimming removed 5 bases from V and 5 bases from J, with 10 bases in between. Germline V gene sequence: CDR1 SEHNR, CDR2 FQNEAQ (reference sequence).